These 10 T cell receptor beta chains were sequenced from one sample in a study of siplizumab effects on memory and regulatory T cells. Some clones are missing from TCRdb's copy, which holds only in-frame ones; the method was immunoSEQ multiplex PCR. The table has fewer than 130,000 clones, roughly 90% seen once. Sequencing was carried out using CD4+ T cells sorted from blood. The receptors come from a human donor in good health.

The gene calls are TRBV4-2 and TRBJ2-3; D is uncertain. The germline CDR1 and CDR2 sequences are LGHNA and YNFKEQ. The CDR3 is 13 residues long. Trimming pared 2 bases from V and 0 bases from J, leaving 3 bases between. The DNA of the CDR3 is TGTGCCAGCAGCCAAATTAGCACAGATACGCAGTATTTT. Translating gives CASSQISTDTQYF.

The gene calls are TRBV5-4 and TRBJ2-7; tentatively, D is TRBD2 (5 bases). V was shortened by 3 bases and J by 3 bases, with 13 bases between the two germline ends. The CDR3 consists of 14 residues. Germline V gives CDR1 SGHNT, CDR2 YYREEE (reference sequence). The CDR3 sequence: CASSSRAGFYEQYF. Written as DNA, the CDR3 is TGTGCCAGCAGCTCCCGGGCGGGTTTCTACGAGCAGTACTTC.

J is TRBJ1-2 and V is TRBV19; D is unresolved. V was shortened by 0 bases and J by 2 bases, with 7 bases between the two germline ends. This CDR3 is 14 amino acids long. Germline V lookup: CDR1 LNHDA, CDR2 SQIVND (reference sequence). In DNA, the CDR3 is TGTGCCAGTAGTATAGAACACCAAAACTATGGCTACACCTTC. Amino acids: CASSIEHQNYGYTF. The full variable domain, in which reference TRBV19 and TRBJ1-2 provide the parts outside the CDR3, is DGGITQSPKYLFRKEGQNVTLSCEQNLNHDAMYWYRQDPGQGLRLIYYSQIVNDFQKGDIAEGYSVSREKKESFPLTVTSAQKNPTAFYLCASSIEHQNYGYTFGSGTRLTVV.

This chain joins TRBV5-1 and TRBJ1-3, with D possibly TRBD1 on 5 matching bases. The CDR3 runs to 17 residues. The V end was cut by 1 base, the J end by 4 bases, with 18 bases between. Germline CDR1 is SGHRS and CDR2 is YFSETQ. CDR3 sequence (DNA): TGCGCCAGCAGCTTGCGGGGTCTGGACGAGGGGGGAAACACCATATATTTT. It yields the protein CASSLRGLDEGGNTIYF.

In nucleotides, the CDR3 is TGTGCCAGCAGTTATACCGGACAGCTAGGCAAAAACATTCAGTACTTC. This sequence encodes CASSYTGQLGKNIQYF. The J gene is TRBJ2-4, the V gene TRBV6-5; TRBD1 might be the D (6 bases). CDR1 and CDR2 from the germline V gene are MNHEY and SVGAGI. This CDR3 comprises 16 residues. V lost 3 bases and J 3 bases, leaving 15 bases between the germline ends.

The chain links TRBV11-2 to TRBJ2-2; 9 bases fit TRBD2. The CDR3 has 17 residues. Germline loops: CDR1 SGHAT, CDR2 FQNNGV. J lost 1 base, V lost 5 bases, and 8 bases had no gene match. For the CDR3, the DNA is TGTGCCAGCAGCCCCGATGCACTAGCGGGGAACACCGGGGAGCTGTTTTTT. Protein product: CASSPDALAGNTGELFF.

This CDR3 reads CASSGLVPTYGYTF. The CDR3 DNA is TGTGCCAGCAGCGGCCTTGTACCCACCTATGGCTACACCTTC. The J gene is TRBJ1-2, the V gene TRBV9, with D uncertain. The V end lost 3 bases, the J end lost 4 bases, and 13 bases lay between the germline ends. Per germline, CDR1 SGDLS and CDR2 YYNGEE. The CDR3 is 14 residues long.

The rearrangement joins TRBV2 to TRBJ2-5; 11 bases map to TRBD2. The J segment lost 6 bases and the V segment lost 7 bases, leaving 10 bases of the junction unmatched. Germline CDR1 SNHLY, CDR2 FYNNEI. The CDR3 sequence is 15 residues long. The CDR3 coding sequence is TGTGCCAGCACAGAACTAGCGGGGGCGCACCAGACCCAGTACTTC. Protein: CASTELAGAHQTQYF.

This rearrangement joins TRBV6-1 to TRBJ2-5; unclear D gene. The CDR3 length is 11 residues. Germline V CDR1 and CDR2: MNHNS, SASEGT. V was shortened by 6 bases and J by 5 bases, with 7 bases between the two germline ends. CDR3 loop: CASSAYETQYF. CDR3 in DNA: TGTGCCAGCAGCGCGTACGAGACCCAGTACTTC.

V usage is TRBV10-1 and J usage is TRBJ2-5; D call uncertain. The germline V and J ends were trimmed by 11 bases and 4 bases, with 8 bases remaining between them. The CDR3 contains 10 residues. Per the germline V gene, CDR1 is WNHNN and CDR2 is SYGVQD (reference sequence). As DNA, the CDR3 is TGCGCCGTATCTGGAGAGACCCAGTACTTC. Protein: CAVSGETQYF.